This T cell receptor (beta chain) was identified during a study of beta chain features in type 1 diabetes. Turning to the study itself: The patients were much like the healthy donors in age, gender and cell yields. Analysis included more than 90 million sorted cells drawn from all samples. Study-level points and caveats: Junctions at VDJ sites from type 1 diabetes patients had fewer insertions and more deletions. Shortening that was moderate but significant affected the TCRB CDR3s of Type 1 diabetes patients in all four CD4+ subsets.

Expressed TCRB transcripts were sequenced after all isolated RNA was converted to cDNA. Sequenced by immunoSEQ multiplex PCR; TCRdb stores in-frame clones only, minus some. The sample has nearly 700,000 clones; roughly 13% are singletons. Remarks on this clone: No antigen is known for it.

Germline values: CDR1 GTSNPN, CDR2 SVGIG (reference sequence). The CDR3 is 13 residues long. The ends lost 5 bases at V and 7 bases at J; junction bases unmatched: 9. J is TRBJ1-2 and V is TRBV30; 8 nucleotides line up with TRBD1. The sample taken for sequencing was naive CD4+ T cells from blood. The sequence was obtained from a man between 18 and 35 years old with type 1 diabetes. In DNA form, the CDR3 reads TGTGCCTGGGGTCGACAGGGGACGGGTGGCTACACCTTC. As protein: CAWGRQGTGGYTF.